Each of the 12 T cell receptor beta chains below was sequenced from the same sample in a study of cytomegalovirus exposure and HLA in healthy donors. Measured with immunoSEQ multiplex PCR; TCRdb has only the in-frame clones, and not every one. The table lists approximately 160,000 clones, roughly nine tenths of them singletons. The sequencing sample was made of PBMCs. These receptors came from a woman aged 18-30 years in good health and CMV-seropositive.

The chain employs TRBV5-1 and TRBJ2-7; D is undetermined. Germline values: CDR1 SGHRS, CDR2 YFSETQ. The CDR3 covers 13 residues. Trimming took off 0 bases at V and 2 bases at J, with 6 bases between the two ends. CDR3 bases: TGCGCCAGCAGCTTGGACAGTACCTACGAGCAGTACTTC. Protein sequence: CASSLDSTYEQYF.

This chain uses TRBV15 with TRBJ1-1, with TRBD1 as a possible D gene (5 bases). V lost 5 bases and J 1 base, leaving 11 bases between the germline ends. This CDR3 has 14 amino acids. Germline loops: CDR1 LNHNV, CDR2 YYDKDF (reference sequence). CDR3 nucleotides: TGTGCCACCAGCGCACAGACAGCGAACACTGAAGCTTTCTTT. Protein product: CATSAQTANTEAFF. Full variable domain (outside the CDR3, taken from reference TRBV15 and TRBJ1-1): DAMVIQNPRYQVTQFGKPVTLSCSQTLNHNVMYWYQQKSSQAPKLLFHYYDKDFNNEADTPDNFQSRRPNTSFCFLDIRSPGLGDTAMYLCATSAQTANTEAFFGQGTRLTVV.

CDR3 DNA: TGCGCCAGCAGTTGGGACTTCTCCTACGAGCAGTACTTC. Translating gives CASSWDFSYEQYF. This chain uses TRBV5-1 with TRBJ2-7, with D possibly TRBD2 on 6 matching bases. The V end was cut by 5 bases, the J end by 0 bases, with 9 bases between. Germline-derived CDR1 and CDR2 are SGHRS and YFSETQ. The CDR3 is 13 residues long.

This clone was found a few times. The chain employs TRBV29-1 and TRBJ1-2; D is ambiguous. The CDR3 length is 11 residues. Trimming cost V 6 bases and J 5 bases, with 10 bases left between them. The germline V gene encodes CDR1 SQVTM and CDR2 ANQGSEA. CDR3 nucleotide sequence: TGCAGCGTACAACAAGATTATGGCTACACCTTC. Amino acids: CSVQQDYGYTF.

The V gene is TRBV29-1, the J gene TRBJ2-2, with D possibly matching TRBD1 (6 bases). This CDR3 is 13 amino acids long. Germline CDR1 is SQVTM and CDR2 is ANQGSEA. The ends were cut back, 7 bases at V and 0 bases at J, with 9 bases in the middle. CDR3 amino acids: CSADSANTGELFF. The CDR3 nucleotides read TGCAGCGCGGACAGTGCGAACACCGGGGAGCTGTTTTTT.

V usage is TRBV4-2 and J usage is TRBJ2-3; 8 bases match TRBD1. Germline CDR1 and CDR2: LGHNA and YNFKEQ. After removal of 0 bases from V and 0 bases from J, the junction contained 5 bases not matched to a gene. The CDR3 covers 17 residues. This CDR3 reads CASSQEGQGASTDTQYF. In nucleotides, the CDR3 is TGTGCCAGCAGCCAAGAGGGGCAGGGGGCGAGCACAGATACGCAGTATTTT.

The V call is TRBV2, the J call TRBJ2-7; a weak D match, TRBD2 (5 bases). CDR3 length: 13 amino acids. The V end was cut by 8 bases, the J end by 0 bases, with 11 bases between. Germline V lookup: CDR1 SNHLY, CDR2 FYNNEI. The DNA for the CDR3 is TGTGCCAGCTCGGGGTCCCACTCCTACGAGCAGTACTTC. It codes for CASSGSHSYEQYF.

The chain uses TRBV29-1 and TRBJ2-1, with TRBD2 matching over 11 bases. The CDR3 has 14 amino acids. Germline values: CDR1 SQVTM, CDR2 ANQGSEA. The ends lost 7 bases at V and 5 bases at J; junction bases unmatched: 7. The CDR3 spells CSAVLAGENNEQFF. Written as DNA, the CDR3 is TGCAGCGCCGTACTAGCGGGAGAAAACAATGAGCAGTTCTTC.

This chain connects TRBV30 to TRBJ1-3, with D possibly TRBD1 on 5 matching bases. Looked up from germline, CDR1 is GTSNPN and CDR2 is SVGIG (reference sequence). The CDR3 is 15 amino acids. Trimming stripped 4 bases from V and 0 bases from J, with 13 bases between. The CDR3 DNA reads TGTGCCTGGATTCGACAGCGTAGCTCTGGAAACACCATATATTTT. Translation: CAWIRQRSSGNTIYF.

This chain connects TRBV6-5 to TRBJ1-1, with TRBD1 as a possible D gene (6 bases). The length of the CDR3 is 15 residues. Germline CDR1 reads MNHEY; CDR2 reads SVGAGI. V was cut by 2 bases and J by 3 bases, with 13 bases left in between. The CDR3 here is CASSYGQPGYTEAFF. The DNA of the CDR3 is TGTGCCAGCAGTTACGGACAGCCCGGTTACACTGAAGCTTTCTTT.

The chain carries TRBV6-5 and TRBJ1-2, with 11 bases lining up with TRBD1. Germline V gives CDR1 MNHEY, CDR2 SVGAGI. The CDR3 loop spans 14 amino acids. V dropped 4 bases and J dropped 4; count of bases not matched to a gene: 2. The CDR3 sequence is CASSWGTGGYGYTF. As DNA, the CDR3 is TGTGCCAGCAGTTGGGGGACAGGGGGCTATGGCTACACCTTC.

On this clone: The germline gene is not matched at one end of the junction; a read error may be the cause. V usage is TRBV5-1 and J usage is TRBJ2-5; TRBD1 agrees at 8 bases. Germline V gene data show CDR1 as SGHRS and CDR2 as YFSETQ. The CDR3 sequence is 16 residues long. CDR3 amino acids: CASSLWSGTGREAQYF. CDR3 in DNA: TGCGCCAGCAGCTTGTGGTCTGGGACAGGAAGAGAGGCCCAGTACTTC. The full variable domain, rest sourced from reference TRBV5-1 and TRBJ2-5, is KAGVTQTPRYLIKTRGQQVTLSCSPISGHRSVSWYQQTPGQGLQFLFEYFSETQRNKGNFPGRFSGRQFSNSRSEMNVSTLELGDSALYLCASSLWSGTGREAQYFGPGTRLLVL.